Each of the 20 T cell receptor beta chains below was sequenced from the same sample in a study of blood T cells in healthy people across ages. The use of a sample-barcoded 5' primer and a J-beta primer mix characterized a second PCR of roughly 6 to 11 cycles. In TCRdb, the 5' RACE reads were re-called with MiXCR into one record per CDR3 protein. The sample shows around 1,700,000 distinct CDR3 sequences, approximately 28% of them seen only once. The sample taken for sequencing was blood. The receptors here all came from a woman in her twenties or thirties in good health.

This clonotype has a count of ten or more. The chain combines TRBV4-1 with TRBJ2-7; D is uncertain. Trimming cost V 1 base and J 1 base, with 11 bases left between them. CDR3 length: 15 residues. Germline values: CDR1 MGHRA, CDR2 YSYEKL. The CDR3 loop is CASSQGRGRSYEQYF. In nucleotides, the CDR3 is TGCGCCAGCAGCCAAGGGCGCGGCAGATCCTACGAGCAGTACTTC.

This clonotype was recorded many times. This chain uses TRBV9 with TRBJ2-7; a weak D match, TRBD1 (6 bases). The ends were cut back, 2 bases at V and 2 bases at J, with 11 bases in the middle. Germline CDR1 reads SGDLS; CDR2 reads YYNGEE. The CDR3 consists of 14 residues. The CDR3 nucleotides read TGTGCCAGCAGCGTGAGGGACACCCCCTACGAGCAGTACTTC. Translated, it gives CASSVRDTPYEQYF. Full variable domain (remainder filled in from reference TRBV9 and TRBJ2-7): DSGVTQTPKHLITATGQRVTLRCSPRSGDLSVYWYQQSLDQGLQFLIQYYNGEERAKGNILERFSAQQFPDLHSELNLSSLELGDSALYFCASSVRDTPYEQYFGPGTRLTVT.

This clonotype appeared a single time. The chain is built from TRBV3-1 and TRBJ2-1; no clear D gene. The J call may be faulty, since TRBJ2-7 better matches the DNA end. In germline, CDR1 is LGHDT, CDR2 YNNKEL (reference sequence). This CDR3 is built from 18 residues. DNA of the CDR3: TGTGCCAGCAGCCAAGAAAGTAGGTGGGATAGCTCCTACAATGAGCAGTACTTC. Translated: CASSQESRWDSSYNEQYF.

This clonotype appeared a few times. The chain carries TRBV29-1 and TRBJ2-5, with TRBD2 identical over 9 bases. The V and J ends lost 4 bases and 5 bases, in that order; junction bases with no gene match: 8. CDR1 is SQVTM and CDR2 is ANQGSEA in the germline V gene. CDR3 size: 14 residues. The CDR3 DNA follows: TGCAGCGTTGTTCTGAGCGGGAGGCGCGAGACCCAGTACTTC. Its translation is CSVVLSGRRETQYF.

This clonotype occurred many times. The V call is TRBV7-2, the J call TRBJ2-7; 7 bases align to TRBD1. Per germline, CDR1 SGHTA and CDR2 FQGNSA. With V trimmed by 5 bases and J by 10 bases, 5 bases remained unmatched. This CDR3 has 11 amino acids. The DNA for the CDR3 is TGTGCCAGCAGCCCTGACAGGGACCAGTACTTC. Protein: CASSPDRDQYF. The full variable domain, with the rest looked up from reference TRBV7-2 and TRBJ2-7, is GAGVSQSPSNKVTEKGKDVELRCDPISGHTALYWYRQSLGQGLEFLIYFQGNSAPDKSGLPSDRFSAERTGGSVSTLTIQRTQQEDSAVYLCASSPDRDQYFGPGTRLTVT.

The J gene is TRBJ2-3, the V gene TRBV5-1; unclear D gene. In germline, CDR1 is SGHRS, CDR2 YFSETQ. The V gene lost 2 bases and the J gene lost 6 bases, with 7 bases spanning the gap. The CDR3 loop spans 12 amino acids. CDR3 DNA sequence: TGCGCCAGCAGCTTTGGAGACGATACGCAGTATTTT. Protein sequence: CASSFGDDTQYF.

This clonotype was seen just once. One base away lies a much larger clone, so this may be a sequencing read error. The chain is built from TRBV29-1 and TRBJ2-1, with no clear D. V shed 0 bases and J shed 10 bases, with 19 bases lying between them. The CDR3 loop spans 15 amino acids. The germline V gene has CDR1 SQVTM and CDR2 ANQGSEA. CDR3 nucleotide sequence: TGCAGCGTTGAAGATCCGGGTAACCTCTCCTACGAGCAGTTCTTC. The encoded protein is CSVEDPGNLSYEQFF.

The J gene is TRBJ2-7, the V gene TRBV6-1; TRBD1 matches 10 bases. CDR1 MNHNS and CDR2 SASEGT come from the germline V gene. This CDR3 has 14 residues. V lost 1 base to trimming and J lost 6 bases; unmatched junction nucleotides: 3. The CDR3: CASSEGTGGFEQYF. The CDR3 DNA follows: TGTGCCAGCAGTGAAGGGACAGGGGGTTTCGAGCAGTACTTC.

In regard to this clonotype: Being one base from a much bigger clone, this may be a read error. The chain recombines TRBV20-1 with TRBJ2-7; unclear D gene. The CDR3 has 15 residues. Germline CDR1 DFQATT, CDR2 SNEGSKA (reference sequence). CDR3 sequence reads: CSARDRAASSHEQYF. The CDR3 DNA is TGCAGTGCTAGAGATCGGGCGGCCAGCTCCCACGAGCAGTACTTC.

This clonotype was seen a handful of times. The genes are TRBV6-1 and TRBJ2-5; no reliable D call. Between the trimmed V and J ends, which lost 1 base and 4 bases, there was a span of 10 bases. The CDR3 consists of 14 residues. The V gene's germline CDR1 is MNHNS and CDR2 SASEGT. The CDR3 here is CASSEGWSAETQYF. The CDR3 DNA sequence: TGTGCCAGCAGTGAAGGTTGGTCAGCAGAGACCCAGTACTTC.

This clonotype was recorded at least ten times. The rearrangement uses TRBV3-1 and TRBJ2-1; perhaps TRBD1 as D (6 bases). CDR3 length: 12 residues. Germline-derived CDR1 and CDR2 are LGHDT and YNNKEL (reference sequence). Trimming stripped 1 base from V and 10 bases from J, with 8 bases between. The CDR3 loop is CASSQVTGEQFF. CDR3 coding DNA: TGTGCCAGCAGCCAAGTAACAGGGGAGCAGTTCTTC.

The chain carries TRBV3-1 and TRBJ1-5; 10 bases are a match to TRBD1. This CDR3 comprises 15 residues. The ends lost 4 bases at V and 6 bases at J; junction bases unmatched: 6. Germline CDR1 is LGHDT and CDR2 is YNNKEL (reference sequence). The CDR3 protein is CASSPNRDRGQPQHF. The CDR3 DNA reads TGTGCCAGCAGCCCCAACAGGGACAGGGGTCAGCCCCAGCATTTT.

This clonotype occurred a few times. The V gene is TRBV12-3 or TRBV12-4, the J gene TRBJ2-3, with D unresolved. There are 14 residues in the CDR3. Trimming removed 3 bases from V and 10 bases from J, with 17 bases in between. DNA for the CDR3: TGTGCCAGCAGTTTTAGGCTGGAAGGAAGGCCGCAGTATTTT. As protein: CASSFRLEGRPQYF.

A remark on this clonotype: Sequence at one end of the junction differs from germline and may be a read error. The genes are TRBV10-2 and TRBJ1-3, with D maybe TRBD1 (5 bases). CDR3 length: 14 amino acids. Germline V CDR1 and CDR2: WSHSY, SAAADI. In nucleotides, the CDR3 is TGCGCCAGCATTGAGTCGACAGTTGGAAACACCATATATTTT. Its protein product is CASIESTVGNTIYF.

This clonotype was counted between two and nine times. The chain is built from TRBV4-3 and TRBJ2-7, with D uncertain. This CDR3 is built from 13 residues. CDR1 LGHNA and CDR2 YSLEER come from the germline V gene. V shed 1 base and J shed 0 bases, with 4 bases lying between them. The DNA of the CDR3 is TGCGCCAGCAGCCAAGCGGTCTCCTACGAGCAGTACTTC. Translation: CASSQAVSYEQYF.

The chain employs TRBV7-2 and TRBJ2-7; 10 nucleotides agree with TRBD2. The length of the CDR3 is 15 residues. J gave up 5 bases and V 6 bases, and 10 bases lay outside the gene matches. Germline lookup yields CDR1 SGHTA and CDR2 FQGNSA. Written as DNA, the CDR3 is TGTGCCAGCAGACGAGCGGGAGGGCCCACCCACGAGCAGTACTTC. This encodes CASRRAGGPTHEQYF.

V gene TRBV10-3 combines with J gene TRBJ1-3; D unresolved. Trimming pared 2 bases from V and 4 bases from J, leaving 6 bases between. CDR1 ENHRY and CDR2 SYGVKD come from the germline V gene. This CDR3 has 13 amino acids. CDR3 amino acids: CAISETEGNTIYF. The CDR3 region has the DNA TGTGCCATCAGTGAGACTGAGGGAAACACCATATATTTT.

This clonotype showed up just a few times. The genes are TRBV6-5 and TRBJ1-2; D is undetermined. This CDR3 contains 16 residues. V lost 1 base and J 1 base, leaving 13 bases between the germline ends. Germline values: CDR1 MNHEY, CDR2 SVGAGI. The CDR3 spells CASSYLGVGGNYGYTF. DNA of the CDR3: TGTGCCAGCAGTTACTTGGGAGTCGGCGGTAACTATGGCTACACCTTC.

This clonotype has only a few counts. The chain has TRBV20-1 and TRBJ2-1, with 10 positions matching TRBD2. V dropped 6 bases and J dropped 3; count of bases not matched to a gene: 5. Germline V lookup: CDR1 DFQATT, CDR2 SNEGSKA (reference sequence). CDR3 length: 14 amino acids. CDR3 coding DNA: TGCAGTGCAACTAGCGGGAAAATCTACAATGAGCAGTTCTTC. Translating gives CSATSGKIYNEQFF.

The chain combines TRBV2 with TRBJ1-5; 9 nucleotides agree with TRBD1. Germline V gene data show CDR1 as SNHLY and CDR2 as FYNNEI. J was trimmed by 9 bases and V by 8 bases; bases with no gene match: 8. This CDR3 comprises 13 residues. CDR3 nucleotides: TGTGCCAGCGGGGGACAGGGTGATCGGCCCCAGCATTTT. It translates to CASGGQGDRPQHF. The whole variable domain, filled in from reference TRBV2 and TRBJ1-5, reads EPEVTQTPSHQVTQMGQEVILRCVPISNHLYFYWYRQILGQKVEFLVSFYNNEISEKSEIFDDQFSVERPDGSNFTLKIRSTKLEDSAMYFCASGGQGDRPQHFGDGTRLSIL.